The 8 T cell receptor beta chains listed next were all sequenced from one sample in a study of T cell changes during pregnancy in multiple sclerosis. TCRdb's table, derived via immunoSEQ multiplex PCR, lists solely in-frame clones and lacks some. The sample consists of over 35,000 clones, 91% of them appearing once. The sample here was CD4+ T cells from peripheral blood mononuclear cells, taken in the second trimester of pregnancy. These TCRs come from a female donor in good health, enrolled as a control in a pregnancy study.

The V gene is TRBV4-1, the J gene TRBJ2-3; the D gene is possibly TRBD1 (6 bases). The V gene lost 0 bases and the J gene lost 1 base, with 11 bases spanning the gap. The CDR3 has 16 residues. In germline, CDR1 is MGHRA, CDR2 YSYEKL. The DNA for the CDR3 is TGCGCCAGCAGCCAAGAAGGCGGACAGCGCACAGATACGCAGTATTTT. Protein product: CASSQEGGQRTDTQYF.

The chain has TRBV2 and TRBJ2-7, with 9 bases matching TRBD1. J was trimmed by 2 bases and V by 6 bases; bases with no gene match: 2. Germline CDR1 and CDR2: SNHLY and FYNNEI. This CDR3 comprises 13 residues. The CDR3 region has the DNA TGTGCCAGCAGCGGACAGGGGCCCTACGAGCAGTACTTC. Amino acid sequence: CASSGQGPYEQYF. The entire variable domain, with the rest obtained from reference TRBV2 and TRBJ2-7, is as follows: EPEVTQTPSHQVTQMGQEVILRCVPISNHLYFYWYRQILGQKVEFLVSFYNNEISEKSEIFDDQFSVERPDGSNFTLKIRSTKLEDSAMYFCASSGQGPYEQYFGPGTRLTVT.

This chain connects TRBV14 to TRBJ2-1, with TRBD1 identical over 7 bases. J gave up 13 bases and V 6 bases, and 12 bases lay outside the gene matches. This CDR3 region has 13 residues. Germline values: CDR1 SGHDN, CDR2 FVKESK. The CDR3 protein is CASRRQGKEEQFF. CDR3 in DNA: TGTGCCAGCAGGAGACAGGGTAAGGAGGAACAGTTCTTC.

This sequence joins TRBV28 and TRBJ2-1; TRBD2 aligns across 7 bases. Germline trimming cut 6 bases from V and 6 bases from J; bases unmatched to any gene: 5. Germline V gives CDR1 MDHEN, CDR2 SYDVKM. This CDR3 is 13 amino acids long. The CDR3 is CASSWGLRNEQFF. CDR3 coding DNA: TGTGCCAGCAGCTGGGGACTACGCAATGAGCAGTTCTTC.

The V gene is TRBV6-5, the J gene TRBJ2-4; 9 nucleotides align to TRBD1. This CDR3 has 15 amino acids. Germline lookup yields CDR1 MNHEY and CDR2 SVGAGI. V trimming: 5 bases; J trimming: 10 bases; junction bases outside the gene matches: 12. The CDR3 loop reads CASSPTGTGTPIQYF. The CDR3, as DNA: TGTGCCAGCAGTCCCACCGGGACAGGGACCCCGATTCAGTACTTC.

This clone was observed a few times. The J gene is TRBJ1-2, the V gene TRBV5-5; D ambiguous. Germline V lookup: CDR1 SGHKS, CDR2 YYEKEE (reference sequence). Trimming stripped 7 bases from V and 3 bases from J, with 10 bases between. CDR3 length: 12 residues. For the CDR3, the DNA is TGTGCCAGCGGCCGACGGGACTATGGCTACACCTTC. This translates into CASGRRDYGYTF.

As to this clone: Within the sample, other DNA sequences also encode this same CDR3. The chain links TRBV9 to TRBJ1-2; TRBD1 aligns across 7 bases. Trimming removed 2 bases from V and 6 bases from J; junction bases left unmatched: 4. Per germline, CDR1 SGDLS and CDR2 YYNGEE. The CDR3 length is 13 residues. The CDR3 sequence: CASSVRGQDGYTF. CDR3 nucleotide sequence: TGTGCCAGCAGCGTTCGAGGACAGGATGGCTACACCTTC.

The CDR3 DNA sequence: TGTGCCAGCAGCGAGCGGACCGGGACAGCTTGGTCTGGCTACACCTTC. This gives the protein CASSERTGTAWSGYTF. The chain joins TRBV9 to TRBJ1-2, with TRBD1 identical over 7 bases. The CDR3 is made up of 16 amino acids. Per germline, CDR1 SGDLS and CDR2 YYNGEE. Losses at the gene ends were 3 bases for V and 7 bases for J; bases not matched to a gene: 15.